Following are 4 T cell receptor beta chains from one sample sequenced in a study of T cell changes during pregnancy in multiple sclerosis (dated by TCRdb to the late 2010s). Libraries were built with the immunoSEQ multiplex PCR assay. What TCRdb holds here is the immuneACCESS table cut down to in-frame rearrangements. Part of the clones is not present; checked against another copy, under half of the missing clones reflect an unresolved V gene, and the others are unexplained. The sample table records 75,000 to 100,000 clones; approximately 90% of these occur just once. The ten largest account for about 2.5% of the sample. Sequences were derived from peripheral blood, sampled after pregnancy. These receptor sequences come from a female donor in good health, enrolled as a control in a pregnancy study.

This chain joins TRBV2 and TRBJ1-2; 7 nucleotides align to TRBD1. The germline CDR1 and CDR2 sequences are SNHLY and FYNNEI. The CDR3 is made up of 13 amino acids. V lost 4 bases to trimming and J lost 2 bases; unmatched junction nucleotides: 1. CDR3 sequence: CASSGQGNYGYTF. As DNA, the CDR3 is TGTGCCAGCAGTGGACAGGGAAACTATGGCTACACCTTC.

The chain carries TRBV25-1 and TRBJ2-5, with TRBD2 as a possible D gene (6 bases). The CDR3 runs to 13 residues. V gave up 4 bases and J gave up 4 bases, with 10 bases separating them. The germline CDR1 and CDR2 sequences are MGHDK and SYGVNS. The CDR3: CASSVSGGETQYF. The DNA of the CDR3 is TGTGCCAGCAGTGTTTCCGGGGGAGAGACCCAGTACTTC.

V usage is TRBV6-5 and J usage is TRBJ1-1; 9 nucleotides line up with TRBD1. Germline V lookup: CDR1 MNHEY, CDR2 SVGAGI. With V trimmed by 7 bases and J by 1 base, 4 bases remained unmatched. The CDR3 is made up of 14 amino acids. The chain's CDR3 is CASIMTGGNTEAFF. The CDR3 DNA reads TGTGCCAGCATAATGACAGGGGGGAACACTGAAGCTTTCTTT.

V and J are TRBV7-2 and TRBJ2-5; 9 bases agree with TRBD2. From germline, CDR1 is SGHTA and CDR2 FQGNSA. V lost 8 bases to trimming and J lost 5 bases; unmatched junction nucleotides: 6. This CDR3 spans 13 amino acids. CDR3 sequence (DNA): TGTGCCAGCTCCGATGCGGGGGGGGAGACCCAGTACTTC. This encodes CASSDAGGETQYF.